This T cell receptor beta chain is from a study of identical twins. Broader study findings: Out-of-frame alpha sequences shared by twins were enriched for low generation probability.

This CDR3 contains 16 residues. The J segment lost 6 bases and the V segment lost 0 bases, leaving 4 bases of the junction unmatched. CDR1 and CDR2 (germline): MNHEY, SVGEGT. Healthy Caucasians made up all donors. This clonotype was seen repeatedly, ten times or more. Antigen unknown. TCRdb recomputed calls from the 5' RACE reads with MiXCR, one row per CDR3 protein. The sample contains 550,000 to 700,000 distinct CDR3 sequences, around 20% of which appear only once. The sample was also reused in another study, on T cells expressing NK-cell markers. This second study says: Repertoire data for TCR beta were derived from sorted T cells (CD3+CD56+NKG2C+, CD3+CD56+NKG2C- and CD3+CD56-NKG2C+).

Sample: PBMCs. This TCR was recovered from a woman younger than 35 in good health. This chain uses TRBV6-2 or TRBV6-3 with TRBJ2-1, with 11 bases identical to TRBD2. CDR3 nucleotides: TGTGCCAGCAGTTACTCGAGACTAGCGGGATTCAATGAGCAGTTCTTC. It encodes CASSYSRLAGFNEQFF.